This TCR beta chain originates from a study of cytomegalovirus exposure and HLA in healthy donors (TCRdb year 2017). About the full investigation: According to an earlier analysis of 587 of the donors, about 180 million T cells yielded some 120 million unique TCR beta sequences and about 280 Gb of sequence data. The study was designed to test whether signatures of past pathogen exposure could be identified by cataloging public T cell receptors. Several DR-DQ haplotypes were handled as single units for association and clustering, since linkage in the cohort was strong. Genome-wide SNP genotypes for about three fifths of the 666 donors were used in a later genetic analysis, which treated that subset as a discovery cohort. Alongside the repertoire data, information on donor age, sex, ethnicity and CMV serostatus was compiled. The T cell repertoires of some 700 subjects were profiled by immunosequencing and related to cytomegalovirus serostatus. Both class I and class II loci were covered by HLA typing, at four-digit resolution. Every discovery cohort repertoire had been produced on one sequencing platform. Besides the first cohort of 550 to 750 subjects, a separate validation cohort made up of over a hundred different subjects was used. An early release covering 550 to 650 HLA-typed donors comprised about 320 gigabases of sequencing data and 85 million or so unique TCR sequences. Of the 300 to 500 genotyped donors, roughly 80% were placed in the genetic ancestry cluster associated with self-reported Caucasian donors. To predict cytomegalovirus infection status, the study combined high-throughput TCR immunosequencing, statistical association of individual TCRs with disease status, and machine learning. An earlier analysis of 587 of the donors used high-throughput TCR beta sequencing to judge whether each TCR beta V gene segment behaved as functional or pseudogenic. The number of typed donors differed by locus: roughly 620-630 for A, B, C, DRB1 and DQB1; approximately 520 for DQA1; approximately 600 for DPA1; and around 490 for DPB1. Among 300 to 500 genotyped donors of the cohort, an average of about 240,000 unique TCR beta nucleotide sequences was sequenced per donor, of which approximately 18% were non-productive. Rather than using new phenotypic data, the later analysis identified candidate immune exposures from TCR beta sequences and from how often those sequences occurred across donors. In a later analysis, previously published TCR beta repertoires from hundreds of donors were re-analyzed and high-resolution HLA genotyping was added so that TCR occurrence patterns could be studied.

Results and caveats for the whole study, not just this receptor: Most TCR sequences were observed very rarely across donors, whereas some public TCRs were present in many individuals. Broadly in line with IMGT annotations, most TCR beta V segments showed up in productive rearrangements about 87% or about 30% of the time in an earlier analysis of several hundred of the donors. Linkage disequilibrium might explain the correlated functional status among segregating V segments, but an unknown experimental factor could not be excluded. A further reported finding was that TCR beta sequences accurately predicted the HLA-A and HLA-B alleles for most subjects in the first cohort. A later analysis found that most CMV-associated TCR beta chains appeared HLA-restricted, with HLA associations seemingly driven largely by CMV exposure. At a false discovery rate of 0.05, a later analysis linked 15,000 to 20,000 TCR beta sequences to specific HLA alleles. According to a later analysis, parvovirus B19, influenza, CMV and Epstein-Barr virus appeared linked to several top co-occurrence clusters. Because HLA typing was unavailable for some donors at each locus, only the typed subset was used in association tests. In a later genetic analysis, fewer N-insertions in productive TCRs were reported among donors in an Asian-associated ancestry cluster than the roughly 700-donor mean. A total of 164 TCR beta chains were listed by the study as associated with cytomegalovirus. In vitro tests confirmed that a few of the cytomegalovirus-associated TCR beta chains recognize cytomegalovirus antigens. In a later analysis, the rate of TCR association differed among HLA loci, with DRB1 alleles having the most associated TCRs and HLA-C alleles having the fewest. Because the 87-base-pair reads could not distinguish some IMGT-functional V segments, including TRBV6-2 and TRBV6-3, those segments were excluded. It was suggested by the authors that the approach could potentially be generalized to other disease states and immunological phenotypes. Because counts were too low, more than 15 rarely observed V segments, including chromosome 9 orphons, were left out of the earlier analysis of approximately 580 of the donors. A cluster of highly shared sequence variants was judged likely to be a technical artifact of the sequencing pipeline. In a later analysis, HLA-associated TCR beta chains showed more clonal expansion and lower generation probabilities than non-associated chains that were equally common. The classifier was reported to diagnose cytomegalovirus status with high specificity and sensitivity in both the original cohort and the validation cohort. Assigning TCR associations to individual alleles was difficult when HLA alleles, especially DR and DQ, strongly co-occurred. Immune exposure information for the cohort was limited to CMV serostatus. An association between a missense DCLRE1C variant and V-gene and J-gene trimming of TCR beta chains was found in a later genetic analysis and replicated in an independent cohort. In this cohort, only TCR beta chains were sequenced, and detectable features were limited by the absence of alpha or paired-chain data. Sequencing depth was assumed to be roughly uniform across donors in the presence/absence analyses, though that assumption may not hold.

The CDR3 spans 18 residues, from the cysteine through the phenylalanine. CDR3 DNA only is kept here, 54 bases in frame from base 1. Compared with germline, V lacks 4 bases and J lacks 0 bases; bases without a gene match: 4. Per the germline V gene, SGDLS is the CDR1 and YYNGEE is the CDR2. Comment on this clone: The antigen it binds to is not known. No base qualities exist here, and no much larger clone lies one base off it.

Library preparation employed the immunoSEQ multiplex PCR assay. A mixture of 60 forward primers for TCR Vbeta segments and 13 reverse primers for TCR Jbeta segments was used in the multiplex PCR. Amplification of the CDR3 region of rearranged TCR beta genes was performed with a multiplex PCR assay on genomic DNA. The Illumina HiSeq System was used to sequence the amplified TCR beta libraries as 87-base-pair reads. The original pipeline was this. In a later analysis, around 80 million unique TCR beta chains were counted across the approximately 670 repertoires, and roughly 11 million of these chains were shared by at least two donors. To remove PCR and sequencing errors, raw reads were error-corrected and collapsed into unique sequences using a nearest-neighbor algorithm that merged closely related sequences. V, D and J gene segments were assigned by aligning CDR3 sequences to IMGT reference sequences. For a sequence to be retained, a match of at least six nucleotides to both a V gene segment and a J gene segment was required. A rearrangement was called productive if the CDR3 had no stop codons and remained in frame with V and J, and every other rearrangement was called non-productive. CDR3 was defined according to IMGT convention as the region running from the second conserved V-encoded cysteine to the conserved J-encoded phenylalanine. The earlier analysis of a few hundred of the donors excluded any sequence lacking an unambiguous match to a single V gene segment. In an earlier analysis of around 590 of the donors, a V segment was called functional when productive rearrangements were above 56.7%, and segregating when the standard deviation between donors exceeded 5%. A statistical classification framework was built for diagnosing cytomegalovirus status from the catalog of TCR beta chain sequences. In a later analysis, V and J genes were assigned by comparing TCR nucleotide sequences against IMGT/GENE-DB human TR gene sequences. Using the TCRdist pipeline, a later analysis assigned CDR3 sequences along with most-parsimonious VDJ recombination scenarios. In a later analysis, each TCR beta chain was defined by its CDR3 amino acid sequence together with its V-gene family, and reads lacking a unique V-gene family were excluded. As a way to deal with suspected cross-contamination and a sequencing artifact, a later analysis dropped 640 or so nucleotide sequences that were highly shared and had low generation probability. In a later analysis, a clonal expansion index was calculated for each public chain from normalized within-repertoire ranks of inferred template counts. In a later analysis, generation probabilities were computed with a VDJ recombination model fitted to out-of-frame rearrangements, and the resulting probabilities were checked against IGoR. In a later analysis, hypergeometric tests were used to score TCR-TCR, TCR-HLA and TCR-CMV co-occurrence, with a repertoire-size bias correction applied to TCR pairs. False discovery rates were estimated in a later analysis by permuting HLA or CMV assignments 20 times. A later analysis grouped co-occurring TCRs with DBSCAN, adding TCRdist sequence similarity when clustering within HLA-allele-positive subsets. Co-occurrence clustering excluded repertoires with fewer than 30,000 or more than 120,000 public chains, plus five with anomalous nucleotide sharing. What TCRdb holds here is the immuneACCESS table cut down to in-frame rearrangements. Part of the clones is not present; checked against another copy, under half of the missing clones reflect an unresolved V gene, and the others are unexplained. The V and J calls and clone size were taken over from that table, and D and trimming were inferred from the DNA. This sample lists 200,000 to 300,000 clones; just under 85% were detected once. Together, the top ten hold approximately 2% of the sample.

The cohort was made up of roughly 670 healthy bone marrow donors. At the time of sampling, all cohort members were nominally healthy, though unrecorded immune exposures were likely present. The donor tested CMV seropositive and was one of the 289 seropositive cohort members. Each donor provided a peripheral blood sample, and peripheral blood mononuclear cells were used for TCR beta sequencing. Genomic DNA was extracted from the blood cell samples with the Qiagen DNeasy Blood Extraction Kit. This sequence uses TRBV9 and TRBJ2-4; 16 of the junction bases match TRBD2. The source of this sequence is a woman aged 40 to 55 in good health and CMV-seropositive. Input material: PBMCs. The nucleotides read TGTGCCAGCAGCTCGGGACTAGCGGGAGGGATAGCCAAAAACATTCAGTACTTC. It is translated as CASSSGLAGGIAKNIQYF.